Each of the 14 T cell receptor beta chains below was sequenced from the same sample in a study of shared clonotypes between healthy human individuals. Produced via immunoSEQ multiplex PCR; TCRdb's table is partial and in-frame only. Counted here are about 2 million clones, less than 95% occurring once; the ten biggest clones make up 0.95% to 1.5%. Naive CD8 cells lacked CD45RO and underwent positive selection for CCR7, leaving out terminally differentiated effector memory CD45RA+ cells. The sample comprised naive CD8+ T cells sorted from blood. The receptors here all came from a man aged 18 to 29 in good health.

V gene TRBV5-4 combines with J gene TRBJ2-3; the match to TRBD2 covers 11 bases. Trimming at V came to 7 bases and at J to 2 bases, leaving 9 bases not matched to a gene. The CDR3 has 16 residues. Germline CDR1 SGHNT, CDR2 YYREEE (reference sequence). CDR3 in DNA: TGTGCCAGCTCGGTGGCTAGCGGGGGGTTCACAGATACGCAGTATTTT. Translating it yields CASSVASGGFTDTQYF.

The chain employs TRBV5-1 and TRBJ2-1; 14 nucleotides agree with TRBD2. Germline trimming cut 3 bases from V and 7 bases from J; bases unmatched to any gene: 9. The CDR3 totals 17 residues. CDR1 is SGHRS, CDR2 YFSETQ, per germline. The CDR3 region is CASSSGLAGAPENEQFF. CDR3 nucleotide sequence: TGCGCCAGCAGCTCGGGACTAGCGGGAGCCCCAGAGAATGAGCAGTTCTTC.

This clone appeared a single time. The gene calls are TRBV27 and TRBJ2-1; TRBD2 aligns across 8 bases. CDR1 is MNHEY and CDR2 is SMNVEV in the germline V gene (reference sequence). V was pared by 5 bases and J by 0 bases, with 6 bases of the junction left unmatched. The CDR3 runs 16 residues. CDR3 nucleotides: TGTGCCAGCAGTCCATACACTAGCGGCTCCTACAATGAGCAGTTCTTC. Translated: CASSPYTSGSYNEQFF.

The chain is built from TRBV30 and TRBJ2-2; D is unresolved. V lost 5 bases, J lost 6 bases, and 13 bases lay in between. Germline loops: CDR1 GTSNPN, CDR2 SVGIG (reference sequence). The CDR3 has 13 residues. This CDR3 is CAWAGSSAGELFF. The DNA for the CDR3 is TGTGCCTGGGCCGGGTCATCCGCCGGGGAGCTGTTTTTT.

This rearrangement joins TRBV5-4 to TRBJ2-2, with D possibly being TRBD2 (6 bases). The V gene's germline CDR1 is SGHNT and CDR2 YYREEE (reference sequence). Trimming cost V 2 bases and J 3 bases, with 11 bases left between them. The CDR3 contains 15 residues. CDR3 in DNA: TGTGCCAGCAGCTTTCGCGGGATTGACACCGGGGAGCTGTTTTTT. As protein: CASSFRGIDTGELFF.

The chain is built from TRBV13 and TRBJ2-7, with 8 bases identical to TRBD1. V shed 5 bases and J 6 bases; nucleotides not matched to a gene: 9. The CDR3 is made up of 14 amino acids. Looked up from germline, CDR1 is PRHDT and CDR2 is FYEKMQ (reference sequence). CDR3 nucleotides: TGTGCCAGCAGCCCCCGGCAGGGGGCGGGCGAGCAGTACTTC. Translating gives CASSPRQGAGEQYF.

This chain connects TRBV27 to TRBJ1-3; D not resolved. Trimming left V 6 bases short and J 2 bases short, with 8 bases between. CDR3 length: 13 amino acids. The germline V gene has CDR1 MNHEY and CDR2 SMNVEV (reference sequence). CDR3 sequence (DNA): TGTGCCAGCAGGGAGGACCCTGGAAACACCATATATTTT. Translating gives CASREDPGNTIYF.

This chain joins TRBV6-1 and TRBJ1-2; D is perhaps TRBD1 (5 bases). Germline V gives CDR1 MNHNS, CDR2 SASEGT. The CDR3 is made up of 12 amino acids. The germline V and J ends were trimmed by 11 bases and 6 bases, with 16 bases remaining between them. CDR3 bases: TGTGCCGCCCAGTCAGGGAAGAATGGCTACACCTTC. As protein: CAAQSGKNGYTF.

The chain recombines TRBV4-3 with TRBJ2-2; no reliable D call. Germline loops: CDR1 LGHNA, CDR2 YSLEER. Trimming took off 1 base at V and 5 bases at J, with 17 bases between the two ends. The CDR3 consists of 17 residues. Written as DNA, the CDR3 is TGCGCCAGCAGCCAAGGTTGGGCGCCAGAAGATACCGGGGAGCTGTTTTTT. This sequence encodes CASSQGWAPEDTGELFF.

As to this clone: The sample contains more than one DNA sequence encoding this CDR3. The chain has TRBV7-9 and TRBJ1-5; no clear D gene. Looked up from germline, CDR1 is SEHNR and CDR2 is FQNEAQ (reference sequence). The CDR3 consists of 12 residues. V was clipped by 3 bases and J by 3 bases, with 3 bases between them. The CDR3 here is CASSFSNQPQHF. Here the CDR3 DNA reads TGTGCCAGCAGCTTCTCCAATCAGCCCCAGCATTTT.

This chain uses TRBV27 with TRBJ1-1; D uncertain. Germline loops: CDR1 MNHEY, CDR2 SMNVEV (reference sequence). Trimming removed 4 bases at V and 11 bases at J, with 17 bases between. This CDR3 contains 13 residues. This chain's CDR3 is CASSSPEEGAAFF. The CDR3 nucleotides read TGTGCCAGCAGTTCCCCCGAGGAGGGAGCGGCTTTCTTT.

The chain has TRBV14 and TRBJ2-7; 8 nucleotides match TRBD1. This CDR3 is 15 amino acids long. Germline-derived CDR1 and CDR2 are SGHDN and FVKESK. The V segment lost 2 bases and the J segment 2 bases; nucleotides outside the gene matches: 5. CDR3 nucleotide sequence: TGTGCCAGCAGCCAACGACAGGGGCTCGCCTACGAGCAGTACTTC. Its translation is CASSQRQGLAYEQYF. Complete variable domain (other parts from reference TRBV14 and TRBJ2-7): EAGVTQFPSHSVIEKGQTVTLRCDPISGHDNLYWYRRVMGKEIKFLLHFVKESKQDESGMPNNRFLAERTGGTYSTLKVQPAELEDSGVYFCASSQRQGLAYEQYFGPGTRLTVT.

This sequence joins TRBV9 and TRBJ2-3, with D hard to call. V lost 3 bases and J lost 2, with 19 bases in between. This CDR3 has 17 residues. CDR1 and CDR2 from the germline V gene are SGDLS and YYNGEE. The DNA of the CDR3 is TGTGCCAGCAGCGCGGAAGCAGGCCTCAGCATCACAGATACGCAGTATTTT. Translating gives CASSAEAGLSITDTQYF.

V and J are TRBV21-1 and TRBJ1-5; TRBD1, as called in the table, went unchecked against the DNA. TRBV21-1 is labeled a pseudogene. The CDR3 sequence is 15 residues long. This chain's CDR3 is CASSKETGSHQPQHF. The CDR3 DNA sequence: TGTGCCAGCAGCAAAGAGACAGGCTCGCATCAGCCCCAGCATTTT.